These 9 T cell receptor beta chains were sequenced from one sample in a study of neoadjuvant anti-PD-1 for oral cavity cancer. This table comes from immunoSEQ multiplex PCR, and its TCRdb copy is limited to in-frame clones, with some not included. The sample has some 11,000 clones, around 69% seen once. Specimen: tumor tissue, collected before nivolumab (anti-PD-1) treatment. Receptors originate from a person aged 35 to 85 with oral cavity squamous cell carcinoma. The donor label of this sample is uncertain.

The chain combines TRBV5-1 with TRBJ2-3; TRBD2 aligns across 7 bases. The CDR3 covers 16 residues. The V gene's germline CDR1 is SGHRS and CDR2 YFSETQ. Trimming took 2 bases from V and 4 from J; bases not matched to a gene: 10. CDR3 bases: TGCGCCAGCAGCTTCTGGTATGGGGGGAGGGCAGATACGCAGTATTTT. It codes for CASSFWYGGRADTQYF.

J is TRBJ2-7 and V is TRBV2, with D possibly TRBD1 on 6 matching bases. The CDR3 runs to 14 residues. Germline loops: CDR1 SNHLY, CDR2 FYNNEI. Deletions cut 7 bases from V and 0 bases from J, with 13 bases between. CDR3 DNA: TGTGCCAGCACCAGCCAGGGGTCCTCCTACGAGCAGTACTTC. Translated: CASTSQGSSYEQYF.

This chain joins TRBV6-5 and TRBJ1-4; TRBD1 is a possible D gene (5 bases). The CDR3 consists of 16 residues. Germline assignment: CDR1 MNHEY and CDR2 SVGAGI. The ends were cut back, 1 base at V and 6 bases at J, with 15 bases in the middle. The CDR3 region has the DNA TGTGCCAGCAGTTACTTGGCGACAGCGAGATATGAAAAACTGTTTTTT. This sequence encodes CASSYLATARYEKLFF.

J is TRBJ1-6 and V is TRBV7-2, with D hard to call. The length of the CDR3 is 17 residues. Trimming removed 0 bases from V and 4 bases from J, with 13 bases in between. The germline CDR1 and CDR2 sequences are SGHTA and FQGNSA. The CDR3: CASSLASRLIYNSPLHF. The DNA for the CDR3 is TGTGCCAGCAGCTTAGCTTCGAGGCTGATATATAATTCACCCCTCCACTTT. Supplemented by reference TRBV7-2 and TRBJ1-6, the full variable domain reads GAGVSQSPSNKVTEKGKDVELRCDPISGHTALYWYRQSLGQGLEFLIYFQGNSAPDKSGLPSDRFSAERTGGSVSTLTIQRTQQEDSAVYLCASSLASRLIYNSPLHFGNGTRLTVT.

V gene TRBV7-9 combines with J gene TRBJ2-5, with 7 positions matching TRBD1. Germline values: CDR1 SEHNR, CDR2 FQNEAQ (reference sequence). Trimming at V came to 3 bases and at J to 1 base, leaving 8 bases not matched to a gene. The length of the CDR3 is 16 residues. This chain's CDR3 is CASSFQTGLIQETQYF. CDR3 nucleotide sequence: TGTGCCAGCAGCTTCCAGACAGGGCTGATCCAAGAGACCCAGTACTTC.

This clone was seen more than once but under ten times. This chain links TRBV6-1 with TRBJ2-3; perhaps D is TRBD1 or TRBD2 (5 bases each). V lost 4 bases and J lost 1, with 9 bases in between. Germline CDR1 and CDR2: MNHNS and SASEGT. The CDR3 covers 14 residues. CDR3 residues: CASSAGGGTDTQYF. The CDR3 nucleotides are TGTGCCAGCAGTGCTGGGGGTGGCACAGATACGCAGTATTTT.

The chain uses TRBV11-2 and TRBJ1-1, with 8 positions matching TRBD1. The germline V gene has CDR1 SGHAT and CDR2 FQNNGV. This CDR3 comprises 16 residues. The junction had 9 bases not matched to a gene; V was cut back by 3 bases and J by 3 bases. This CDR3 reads CASSFGQGAGDTEAFF. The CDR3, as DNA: TGTGCCAGCAGCTTTGGACAGGGCGCAGGGGACACTGAAGCTTTCTTT. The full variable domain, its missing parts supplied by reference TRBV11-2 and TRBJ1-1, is EAGVAQSPRYKIIEKRQSVAFWCNPISGHATLYWYQQILGQGPKLLIQFQNNGVVDDSQLPKDRFSAERLKGVDSTLKIQPAKLEDSAVYLCASSFGQGAGDTEAFFGQGTRLTVV.

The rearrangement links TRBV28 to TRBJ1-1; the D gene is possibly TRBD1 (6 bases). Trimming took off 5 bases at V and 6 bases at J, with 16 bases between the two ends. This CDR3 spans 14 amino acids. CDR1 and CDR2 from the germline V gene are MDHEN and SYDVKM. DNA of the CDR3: TGTGCCAGCAGTACAAGGACAGAAAGGGCTGAAGCTTTCTTT. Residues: CASSTRTERAEAFF.

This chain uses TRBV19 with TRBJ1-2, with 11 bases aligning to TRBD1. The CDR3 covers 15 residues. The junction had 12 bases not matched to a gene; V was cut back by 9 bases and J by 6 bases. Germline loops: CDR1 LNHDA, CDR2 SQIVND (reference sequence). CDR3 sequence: CASWGQGEFRDGYTF. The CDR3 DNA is TGTGCCAGCTGGGGACAGGGGGAATTCCGGGATGGCTACACCTTC.